The rows below give T cell receptor beta chains drawn from one sample of a study of esophageal squamous cell carcinoma under preoperative chemotherapy. TCRdb passed the PCR reads through MiXCR, listing each CDR3 protein once. The table records fewer than 16,000 distinct CDR3 sequences, roughly 60% of them present only once. The specimen was collected from a patient given preoperative chemotherapy. These receptors were obtained from a human donor with esophageal squamous cell carcinoma. The donor label of this sample is uncertain. CDR3s include the opening cysteine and the closing phenylalanine or tryptophan. The order of the fields is clone size, J gene, D gene, V gene, CDR3 DNA, CDR3 protein. A D gene is named only where the DNA matches it firmly. Where a row states a size, it is once, few, many or the class of an expanded clone; other rows omit it.

abundance: .; j_gene: TRBJ2-4; d_gene: .; v_gene: TRBV6-1; CDR3nt: TGTGCCAGGGGTGAAGGGGGGGGGGACCAAGATACCCAGTACTTC; CDR3aa: CARGEGGGDQDTQYF
abundance: .; j_gene: TRBJ2-1; d_gene: .; v_gene: TRBV6-1; CDR3nt: TGTGCCAGCAGTGGGAGAGAGGGGGAGGCTGTGAGCTACGATAAGCAGTTCTTT; CDR3aa: CASSGREGEAVSYDKQFF
abundance: .; j_gene: TRBJ2-1; d_gene: .; v_gene: TRBV7-2; CDR3nt: TGTGCCAGCAGCCGAGACAGTTACGAGCAGTTCTTC; CDR3aa: CASSRDSYEQFF
abundance: .; j_gene: TRBJ2-7; d_gene: .; v_gene: TRBV6-1; CDR3nt: TGTGCCAGCAGGGGCAACGAGGGGGGCGAGCCAGATACGCAGTACTTC; CDR3aa: CASRGNEGGEPDTQYF
abundance: .; j_gene: TRBJ2-3; d_gene: .; v_gene: TRBV10-1; CDR3nt: TGCGCCAGCAACCGAAGGGGGAGAGACAAAGATACGCAGTATTTT; CDR3aa: CASNRRGRDKDTQYF
abundance: many; j_gene: TRBJ2-7; d_gene: .; v_gene: TRBV7-2; CDR3nt: TGTGCCAGCAGCTTAGTCAGGGGTTTGGACTACGAGCAGTACTTC; CDR3aa: CASSLVRGLDYEQYF
abundance: .; j_gene: TRBJ2-7; d_gene: .; v_gene: TRBV7-2; CDR3nt: TGTGCCAGCAGCCCCCGGCCCTACGAGCAGTACTTC; CDR3aa: CASSPRPYEQYF
abundance: few; j_gene: TRBJ1-1; d_gene: .; v_gene: TRBV6-1; CDR3nt: TGTGCCAGCGGTGGGGGCGCAGGCACTGAAGCTTTCTTT; CDR3aa: CASGGGAGTEAFF
abundance: .; j_gene: TRBJ2-1; d_gene: .; v_gene: TRBV10-3; CDR3nt: TGTGCCATCAGTGAGTATCCCGGGGAATCCTACAATGAGCAGTTCTTC; CDR3aa: CAISEYPGESYNEQFF
abundance: .; j_gene: TRBJ2-7; d_gene: TRBD1; v_gene: TRBV27; CDR3nt: TGTGCCAGCAGTGCGGGACAGGGTGCATTTTACGAGCAGTACTTC; CDR3aa: CASSAGQGAFYEQYF
abundance: many; j_gene: TRBJ2-3; d_gene: .; v_gene: TRBV6-1; CDR3nt: TGTGCCAGCAGTGAAAGTAGCCAACTAGAGTTTTTCACAGATACGCAGTATTTT; CDR3aa: CASSESSQLEFFTDTQYF
abundance: many; j_gene: TRBJ2-1; d_gene: TRBD2; v_gene: TRBV7-2; CDR3nt: TGTGCCAGTAAAGGCGGGGGGGCCTCTTACAATGAGCAGTTCTTC; CDR3aa: CASKGGGASYNEQFF
abundance: medium-sized; j_gene: TRBJ2-4; d_gene: TRBD1; v_gene: TRBV12-3/TRBV12-4; CDR3nt: TGTGCCAGCTCCGGGACAGGGAAAAACATTCAGTACTTC; CDR3aa: CASSGTGKNIQYF
abundance: few; j_gene: TRBJ2-1; d_gene: TRBD2; v_gene: TRBV6-1; CDR3nt: TGTGCCAGCAGAGAGACTAGCGGGATTAACAATGAGCAGTTCTTC; CDR3aa: CASRETSGINNEQFF
abundance: .; j_gene: TRBJ2-1; d_gene: TRBD2; v_gene: TRBV7-2; CDR3nt: TGTGCCAGCAGCCCACCGGGACTAGCGGGAGGGGGGCAGTTCTTC; CDR3aa: CASSPPGLAGGGQFF
abundance: medium-sized; j_gene: TRBJ2-1; d_gene: .; v_gene: TRBV27; CDR3nt: TGTGCCAGCAGTTTACGTTTCGCCTCGGTTTACAATGAGCAGTTCTTC; CDR3aa: CASSLRFASVYNEQFF
abundance: many; j_gene: TRBJ2-5; d_gene: .; v_gene: TRBV6-1; CDR3nt: TGTGCCAGCAGTCGGGACCCTGACCAAGAGACCCAGTACTTC; CDR3aa: CASSRDPDQETQYF
abundance: few; j_gene: TRBJ2-4; d_gene: .; v_gene: TRBV6-1; CDR3nt: TGTGGCAGCGCGGGCGTGGGGGCCACAAACACTCAGTACTTC; CDR3aa: CGSAGVGATNTQYF
abundance: .; j_gene: TRBJ1-1; d_gene: .; v_gene: TRBV6-1; CDR3nt: TGTGCCAGCAGTGTGGGGGGGGGGCCGGGGGTCCCTGAAGCTTTCTTT; CDR3aa: CASSVGGGPGVPEAFF
abundance: .; j_gene: TRBJ2-5; d_gene: TRBD1; v_gene: TRBV6-5; CDR3nt: TGTGCCAGCAGTTACGGACAGGGGGCGCGGGAGACCCAGTACTTC; CDR3aa: CASSYGQGARETQYF
abundance: .; j_gene: TRBJ2-3; d_gene: .; v_gene: TRBV6-1; CDR3nt: TGTGCCAGCAGTGAAAGGGGCAGGGCAGCCTACGAGCAGTACTTT; CDR3aa: CASSERGRAAYEQYF
abundance: .; j_gene: TRBJ2-1; d_gene: .; v_gene: TRBV5-8; CDR3nt: TGTGCCAGCAGCTTGTCGGGGACACAGGAGCCTTCAGAGACCCAGTTCTTC; CDR3aa: CASSLSGTQEPSETQFF
abundance: .; j_gene: TRBJ2-1; d_gene: TRBD1; v_gene: TRBV4-1; CDR3nt: TGCGCCAGCAGCCGGACCGGACAGGGAAACAATGAGCAGTTCTTC; CDR3aa: CASSRTGQGNNEQFF
abundance: .; j_gene: TRBJ2-1; d_gene: .; v_gene: TRBV6-1; CDR3nt: TGTGCCAGCAGTGAAAGGGCGGAGGGACTCTACAATGAGCAGTTCTTC; CDR3aa: CASSERAEGLYNEQFF
abundance: .; j_gene: TRBJ2-3; d_gene: TRBD2; v_gene: TRBV6-5; CDR3nt: TGTGCCAGCAGTTACCGAGGACTAGCGGTGAGCGATACGCAGTATTTT; CDR3aa: CASSYRGLAVSDTQYF
abundance: .; j_gene: TRBJ2-1; d_gene: .; v_gene: TRBV9; CDR3nt: TGTGCCAGCAGCGTAGTCCGCGACTTGCACGATGAGCAGTTCTTC; CDR3aa: CASSVVRDLHDEQFF
abundance: .; j_gene: TRBJ2-7; d_gene: .; v_gene: TRBV12-3/TRBV12-4; CDR3nt: TGTGCCAGCAGTTTATACAGTCCCCTCTCGGGCTACGAGCAGTACTTC; CDR3aa: CASSLYSPLSGYEQYF
abundance: .; j_gene: TRBJ2-5; d_gene: TRBD1; v_gene: TRBV6-4; CDR3nt: TGTGCCAGGGGGCAAGGGGGCCGGAACCCAGAGACGCAGTACTTC; CDR3aa: CARGQGGRNPETQYF
abundance: medium-sized; j_gene: TRBJ2-2; d_gene: TRBD1; v_gene: TRBV7-2; CDR3nt: TGTGCCATCATGGACAGGGCGGCCACCGGGGAGCTGTTTTTT; CDR3aa: CAIMDRAATGELFF
abundance: .; j_gene: TRBJ2-4; d_gene: TRBD2; v_gene: TRBV7-8; CDR3nt: TGTGCCAGCAGCTTAAGACTAGCGGGAGGGATCAACATTCAGTACTTC; CDR3aa: CASSLRLAGGINIQYF
abundance: .; j_gene: TRBJ2-5; d_gene: .; v_gene: TRBV7-6; CDR3nt: TGTGCCAGCAGCCCCCCTTTCGGGCGGGGCGAGGGGGAGACCCAGTACTTC; CDR3aa: CASSPPFGRGEGETQYF
abundance: .; j_gene: TRBJ2-3; d_gene: .; v_gene: TRBV6-5; CDR3nt: TGTGCCAGCAGTTACTCAGGCGTGTCGGGGCTGTGGGCCCCAAACACGCAGTATTTC; CDR3aa: CASSYSGVSGLWAPNTQYF
abundance: once; j_gene: TRBJ2-4; d_gene: TRBD2; v_gene: TRBV6-1; CDR3nt: TGTGCCAGCAGTGCAAGCGGGGGGGGGAGCGCCAAAAATATTCAGTACTTC; CDR3aa: CASSASGGGSAKNIQYF
abundance: .; j_gene: TRBJ2-7; d_gene: .; v_gene: TRBV6-1; CDR3nt: TGTGCCAGCAGTCCACGGAGTCCACCCTACGAGCAGTACTTC; CDR3aa: CASSPRSPPYEQYF
abundance: .; j_gene: TRBJ2-7; d_gene: .; v_gene: TRBV6-1; CDR3nt: TGTGCCAGCGGGGGGCTAGGGGGGAGTGACCCAGAGACGCAGTACTTC; CDR3aa: CASGGLGGSDPETQYF
abundance: medium-sized; j_gene: TRBJ2-5; d_gene: .; v_gene: TRBV7-2; CDR3nt: TGTGCCAGCAGCGATAGTAGGAGTCGGACCCAAGAGACCCAGTACTTC; CDR3aa: CASSDSRSRTQETQYF
abundance: .; j_gene: TRBJ2-1; d_gene: TRBD2; v_gene: TRBV11-2; CDR3nt: TGTGCCAGCACCCCCGGGACTAGCGGACTCAATGAGCAGTTCTTC; CDR3aa: CASTPGTSGLNEQFF
abundance: .; j_gene: TRBJ2-7; d_gene: TRBD2; v_gene: TRBV6-5; CDR3nt: TGTGCCAGCAGTTACTCGTCCGGACTAGGGAGCGAGCAGTACTTC; CDR3aa: CASSYSSGLGSEQYF
abundance: many; j_gene: TRBJ2-1; d_gene: .; v_gene: TRBV6-5; CDR3nt: TGTGCCAGCAGTTACGAAAATGAGCAGTTCTTC; CDR3aa: CASSYENEQFF
abundance: .; j_gene: TRBJ2-7; d_gene: TRBD2; v_gene: TRBV6-5; CDR3nt: TGTGCCAGCAGTTACGCTCGGGAGGGCAACTACGAGCAGTACTTC; CDR3aa: CASSYAREGNYEQYF
abundance: .; j_gene: TRBJ1-2; d_gene: .; v_gene: TRBV5-5; CDR3nt: TGTGCCAGCAGCTACCGACAGGATAACTATGGCTACACCTTC; CDR3aa: CASSYRQDNYGYTF
abundance: .; j_gene: TRBJ2-7; d_gene: TRBD1; v_gene: TRBV6-1; CDR3nt: TGTGCCAGCAGTGAAGAAACAGGGGGCAAAGATACGCAGTACTTC; CDR3aa: CASSEETGGKDTQYF
abundance: .; j_gene: TRBJ2-5; d_gene: .; v_gene: TRBV6-1; CDR3nt: TGTGCCAGCAGTGGAAGTCGGAACCAAGAGACCCAGTACTTC; CDR3aa: CASSGSRNQETQYF
abundance: .; j_gene: TRBJ2-3; d_gene: .; v_gene: TRBV6-1; CDR3nt: TGTGCCAGCGGGGGGAACGGGGGGCGCGAGCAAGAGACCCAGTATTTC; CDR3aa: CASGGNGGREQETQYF
abundance: .; j_gene: TRBJ2-7; d_gene: TRBD1; v_gene: TRBV6-1; CDR3nt: TGTGCCAGCAGAATCCGGGACAGTTCGTACGAGCAGTACTTC; CDR3aa: CASRIRDSSYEQYF
abundance: many; j_gene: TRBJ2-7; d_gene: TRBD2; v_gene: TRBV6-6; CDR3nt: TGTGCCAGCAGACGAGACATTACTAGCGCCGAGCAGTACTTC; CDR3aa: CASRRDITSAEQYF
abundance: .; j_gene: TRBJ2-3; d_gene: .; v_gene: TRBV6-4; CDR3nt: TGTGTCAGCAGCGTCCAGGGTGTCAGCACAGAGACGCAGTATTTT; CDR3aa: CVSSVQGVSTETQYF
abundance: .; j_gene: TRBJ2-3; d_gene: TRBD2; v_gene: TRBV6-1; CDR3nt: TGTGCCAGCAGTGAAGCGGCCGGGGGGGGCGGGGACCAAGATACGCAGTATTTT; CDR3aa: CASSEAAGGGGDQDTQYF
abundance: once; j_gene: TRBJ1-1; d_gene: .; v_gene: TRBV11-1; CDR3nt: TGTGCCAGCAGCTCGGACGGCTACACTGAAGCTTTCTTT; CDR3aa: CASSSDGYTEAFF
abundance: many; j_gene: TRBJ1-1; d_gene: .; v_gene: TRBV6-1; CDR3nt: TGTGCCAGCAGGAGGGACATCAGAAGGGGCCGGAACACTGAAGCTTTCTTT; CDR3aa: CASRRDIRRGRNTEAFF
abundance: few; j_gene: TRBJ2-6; d_gene: .; v_gene: TRBV6-1; CDR3nt: TGTGCCACTAAGGGTGAGGCTGGGGCCAACGTCCTGACTTTC; CDR3aa: CATKGEAGANVLTF
abundance: .; j_gene: TRBJ2-6; d_gene: .; v_gene: TRBV6-1; CDR3nt: TGTGCCAGCAGTGACCAGGGGCCGGGGGCCAACGTGCAGACTTTC; CDR3aa: CASSDQGPGANVQTF